A selection of T cell receptor beta chains follows, all from one sample in a study of blood T cell repertoires in COVID-19. The table came from immunoSEQ multiplex PCR; TCRdb's copy has only in-frame clones and leaves some out. The sample shows under 95,000 clones, roughly 86% of them seen only once. Specimen: peripheral blood. These receptors all come from a woman at least 80 years old with acute or convalescent COVID-19. The CDR3 runs from the conserved cysteine through the conserved F or W. D genes are given only for firm matches. Clone size is given for some rows only: seen once, a few or many times, or a class if the clone is expanded.

abundance,v_gene,d_gene,j_gene,CDR3aa,CDR3nt
.,TRBV11-2,TRBD2,TRBJ2-1,CASSPSSLAGRNEQFF,TGTGCCAGCAGCCCTTCATCACTAGCGGGAAGGAATGAGCAGTTCTTC
.,TRBV21-1,.,TRBJ2-7,CASSKELVYEQYF,TGTGCCAGCAGCAAAGAACTAGTTTACGAGCAGTACTTC
.,TRBV11-2,.,TRBJ2-7,CASSLLEVEQYF,TGTGCCAGCAGCCTCCTCGAGGTAGAGCAGTACTTC
.,TRBV25-1,TRBD1,TRBJ1-1,CASRRRGQDGTEAFF,TGTGCCAGCAGAAGAAGGGGGCAGGACGGCACTGAAGCTTTCTTT
once,TRBV28,TRBD2,TRBJ2-7,CASRPAGGYEQYF,TGTGCCAGCAGACCCGCGGGGGGATACGAGCAGTACTTC
few,TRBV5-4,.,TRBJ2-5,CASSLGGRIQETQYF,TGTGCCAGCAGCTTGGGTGGGAGGATACAAGAGACCCAGTACTTC
once,TRBV28,TRBD2,TRBJ2-7,CASSLGLASYEQYF,TGTGCCAGCAGTTTAGGACTAGCAAGCTACGAGCAGTACTTC
.,TRBV5-1,.,TRBJ2-4,CASSLAPGMAKNIQYF,TGCGCCAGCAGCTTGGCGCCAGGGATGGCCAAAAACATTCAGTACTTC
.,TRBV6-6,TRBD2,TRBJ2-7,CASSYSPSAGRYEQYF,TGTGCCAGCAGTTACAGCCCCTCAGCGGGGCGCTACGAGCAGTACTTC
.,TRBV28,TRBD1,TRBJ1-1,CASNENRGGITEAFF,TGTGCCAGCAACGAAAACAGGGGAGGTATCACTGAAGCTTTCTTT
few,TRBV6-5,.,TRBJ1-6,CASSLADSPLHF,TGTGCCAGCAGTTTGGCCGATTCACCCCTCCACTTT
.,TRBV5-1,.,TRBJ1-4,CASSLPPGGKLFF,TGCGCCAGCAGCTTACCCCCGGGGGGGAAACTGTTTTTT
.,TRBV28,TRBD1,TRBJ2-7,CASSSLDRGRYEQYF,TGTGCCAGCAGTTCATTAGACAGGGGGCGCTACGAGCAGTACTTC
.,TRBV12-3/TRBV12-4,.,TRBJ1-1,CASSFSQNTEAFF,TGTGCCAGCAGTTTTAGCCAGAACACTGAAGCTTTCTTT
.,TRBV6-5,.,TRBJ2-1,CASSPTRNSYNEQFF,TGTGCCAGCAGTCCGACTAGAAACTCCTACAATGAGCAGTTCTTC
.,TRBV2,.,TRBJ2-2,CASRDAGYTGELFF,TGTGCCAGCAGAGACGCAGGGTACACCGGGGAGCTGTTTTTT
medium-sized,TRBV7-9,TRBD2,TRBJ2-3,CASSSTSDYTDTQYF,TGTGCCAGCAGCTCAACTAGCGACTACACAGATACGCAGTATTTT
.,TRBV29-1,.,TRBJ2-7,CSVVRQAGAYEQYF,TGCAGCGTTGTTCGACAGGCCGGGGCCTACGAGCAGTACTTC
.,TRBV6-5,TRBD1,TRBJ2-2,CASSPDRGTGELFF,TGTGCCAGCAGCCCCGACAGGGGAACCGGGGAGCTGTTTTTT
.,TRBV6-5,TRBD1,TRBJ2-7,CASRRQGAYSYEQYF,TGTGCCAGCAGACGACAGGGGGCGTACTCCTACGAGCAGTACTTC
.,TRBV28,.,TRBJ1-1,CASSLSGNTEAFF,TGTGCCAGCAGTTTATCAGGGAACACTGAAGCTTTCTTT
.,TRBV27,TRBD2,TRBJ2-3,CASSLPRQGLAGGLITDTQYF,TGTGCCAGCAGTTTACCGAGACAAGGACTAGCGGGAGGACTAATCACAGATACGCAGTATTTT
once,TRBV6-5,.,TRBJ1-1,CASSYDTVYTEAFF,TGTGCCAGCAGTTACGACACCGTATACACTGAAGCTTTCTTT
.,TRBV2,.,TRBJ2-5,CASTATSMGTQYF,TGTGCCAGCACAGCGACCTCAATGGGGACCCAGTACTTC
.,TRBV28,.,TRBJ2-5,CASSSAGIQETQYF,TGTGCCAGCTCTTCTGCGGGGATACAAGAGACCCAGTACTTC
.,TRBV15,.,TRBJ2-5,CATRNPRGGETQYF,TGTGCCACCCGCAACCCCAGGGGCGGAGAGACCCAGTACTTC
.,TRBV27,TRBD1,TRBJ1-1,CASSFGTGGPNTEAFF,TGTGCCAGCAGTTTCGGGACAGGGGGCCCGAACACTGAAGCTTTCTTT
.,TRBV9,.,TRBJ1-4,CASSGRGNEKLFF,TGTGCCAGCAGCGGGAGGGGTAATGAAAAACTGTTTTTT
.,TRBV6-6,.,TRBJ2-5,CASSPGAQETQYF,TGTGCCAGCAGCCCCGGAGCCCAAGAGACCCAGTACTTC
.,TRBV5-1,.,TRBJ1-1,CASSLSYTEAFF,TGCGCCAGCAGCTTGTCGTACACTGAAGCTTTCTTT
.,TRBV28,TRBD2,TRBJ2-1,CASSLAGGTTEEQFF,TGTGCCAGCAGTTTAGCGGGAGGGACTACTGAGGAGCAGTTCTTC
many,TRBV6-5,.,TRBJ2-3,CASAGSPLVTDTQYF,TGTGCCAGCGCCGGGTCGCCTCTTGTCACAGATACGCAGTATTTT
.,TRBV5-1,TRBD1,TRBJ1-3,CASSPGTVVPGNTIYF,TGCGCCAGCAGCCCCGGGACAGTAGTACCTGGAAACACCATATATTTT
.,TRBV5-5,.,TRBJ1-5,CASSLGGYSNQPQHF,TGTGCCAGCAGCTTGGGGGGCTATAGCAATCAGCCCCAGCATTTT
.,TRBV4-1,.,TRBJ2-7,CASRYSEGVSYEQYF,TGCGCCAGCAGGTACAGCGAAGGGGTTTCCTACGAGCAGTACTTC
.,TRBV5-1,TRBD1,TRBJ2-3,CASSLEGQNTDTQYF,TGCGCCAGCAGCTTGGAGGGACAGAACACAGATACGCAGTATTTT
few,TRBV2,.,TRBJ2-2,CASSELRTNTGELFF,TGTGCCAGCAGTGAGCTGCGGACGAACACCGGGGAGCTGTTTTTT
.,TRBV5-4,.,TRBJ2-1,CASSLEPYNEQFF,TGTGCCAGCAGCTTGGAGCCCTACAATGAGCAGTTCTTC
.,TRBV2,TRBD2,TRBJ2-3,CATRTSGPTDTQYF,TGTGCCACTCGGACTAGCGGGCCGACAGATACGCAGTATTTT
.,TRBV29-1,.,TRBJ2-7,CSVGGVLSSYEQYF,TGCAGCGTTGGGGGGGTTCTCAGCTCCTACGAGCAGTACTTC
.,TRBV19,TRBD1,TRBJ2-7,CASSTGTGYGEQYF,TGTGCCAGTAGTACCGGGACAGGTTACGGCGAGCAGTACTTC
.,TRBV3-1/TRBV3-2,TRBD1,TRBJ1-5,CASSPRDRGRDQPQHF,TGTGCCAGCAGCCCTCGCGACAGGGGGCGGGATCAGCCCCAGCATTTT
.,TRBV28,TRBD2,TRBJ2-1,CASSFSGGQYNEQFF,TGTGCCAGCAGTTTTAGCGGGGGCCAATACAATGAGCAGTTCTTC